This T cell receptor (beta chain) originates from a study of response to subunit inactivated influenza vaccine. This CDR3 has 16 amino acids. Trimming cost V 4 bases and J 2 bases, with 16 bases left between them. Germline CDR1 and CDR2: LGHNA and YNFKEQ. This clonotype has a handful of counts. TCRdb redid the calling of the RT-PCR reads with MiXCR, one entry per CDR3 protein. The sample holds some 600,000 distinct CDR3 sequences, approximately 14% seen once. The sample was PBMCs from blood, taken less than 15 days before vaccination. The chain is built from TRBV4-2 and TRBJ2-3; D is unresolved. The clonotype comes from a man in his fifties who received an inactivated influenza vaccine. The CDR3 nucleotides are TGTGCCAGCAGCCCCCGTGGAGCCGTCAACACAGATACGCAGTATTTT. This translates into CASSPRGAVNTDTQYF.